What follows are 9 T cell receptor beta chains derived from one specimen sequenced in a study of T cell clonality in common variable immunodeficiency. Study results and limitations: Common variable immunodeficiency TCR beta sequences reportedly had fewer deletions and N-nucleotide insertions.

These TCRs are of unknown antigen specificity. Data came from immunoSEQ multiplex PCR; TCRdb stores just in-frame clones and leaves some out. The repertoire consists of fewer than 35,000 clones, none detected only once. Sequenced: peripheral blood mononuclear cells. Source of these receptors: a human donor with common variable immunodeficiency.

Details on this clone: The read falls 3 residues short of the CDR3 end, and the missing part is taken from the germline J gene. The chain couples TRBV7-2 to TRBJ1-1, with 7 bases identical to TRBD1. Germline trimming cut 3 bases from V and 4 bases from J; bases unmatched to any gene: 5. Looked up from germline, CDR1 is SGHTA and CDR2 is FQGNSA. The CDR3 contains 14 residues. CDR3 protein: CASSLTGKVTEAFF. The covered CDR3 bases are TGTGCCAGCAGCTTGACAGGGAAAGTCACTGAA. The full variable domain, rest sourced from reference TRBV7-2 and TRBJ1-1, is GAGVSQSPSNKVTEKGKDVELRCDPISGHTALYWYRQSLGQGLEFLIYFQGNSAPDKSGLPSDRFSAERTGGSVSTLTIQRTQQEDSAVYLCASSLTGKVTEAFFGQGTRLTVV.

The sample holds many counts of this clone. The CDR3 end lies 3 residues beyond the end of the read and is filled in from the germline J gene. This chain uses TRBV10-3 with TRBJ2-7; 11 bases match TRBD1. Germline CDR1 reads ENHRY; CDR2 reads SYGVKD. Losses at the gene ends were 6 bases for V and 4 bases for J; bases not matched to a gene: 14. CDR3 length: 17 amino acids. This CDR3 is CAIREDRDRGGRYEQYF. The sequenced CDR3 bases are TGTGCCATCAGGGAAGACCGGGACAGGGGGGGTCGATACGAG.

This clone was recorded at least ten times. The sequence runs out 3 residues before the end of the CDR3; the remainder is reconstructed from the germline J gene. The chain combines TRBV5-5 with TRBJ2-3; D is possibly TRBD1 (6 bases). V gave up 4 bases and J gave up 0 bases, with 9 bases separating them. Germline V gene lookup returns CDR1 SGHKS and CDR2 YYEKEE (reference sequence). The CDR3 consists of 14 residues. The CDR3 here is CASSPGQSTDTQYF. The covered CDR3 bases are TGTGCCAGCAGCCCCGGACAGAGCACAGATACG.

Concerning this clone itself: Sequencing ends 3 residues short of the CDR3 end; the germline J gene provides the rest. V is TRBV19 and J is TRBJ2-5; D possibly uses TRBD1 or TRBD2 (6 bases each). The V and J ends lost 4 bases and 5 bases respectively, with 29 bases between them. The CDR3 length is 19 residues. Germline CDR1 and CDR2: LNHDA and SQIVND (reference sequence). The covered CDR3 bases are TGTGCCAGTAGTAGCCCCTTAGACCGACCACAGGGAGGCGGGGAGACC. This codes for CASSSPLDRPQGGGET. The entire CDR3 is CASSSPLDRPQGGGETQYF.

Remarks on this clone: The missing CDR3 end, 3 residues past where the read stops, is filled in from the germline J gene. V and J are TRBV19 and TRBJ1-1; possible D gene TRBD1, 6 bases. This CDR3 contains 14 residues. From germline, CDR1 is LNHDA and CDR2 SQIVND (reference sequence). Deletions cut 5 bases from V and 5 bases from J, with 15 bases between. The covered CDR3 bases are TGTGCCAGTAGTCTCAGGGGCCGGGGTACTGAA. This codes for CASSLRGRGTE. The CDR3, in full, reads CASSLRGRGTEAFF.

This clone was seen repeatedly, ten times or more. The read finishes 3 residues shy of the CDR3 end, and the germline J gene is used to complete it. This chain joins TRBV7-2 and TRBJ2-2, with 7 bases that match TRBD1. CDR3 size: 15 residues. The germline V gene has CDR1 SGHTA and CDR2 FQGNSA. With V trimmed by 5 bases and J by 5 bases, 8 bases remained unmatched. The CDR3 region is CASSPYTTGTGELFF. The CDR3 DNA, read in part, is TGTGCCAGCAGCCCATATACGACAGGGACCGGGGAG.

This clone was picked up a small number of times. The missing CDR3 end, 3 residues past where the read stops, is filled in from the germline J gene. The chain combines TRBV7-2 with TRBJ2-7; 8 bases line up with TRBD2. This CDR3 contains 12 residues. Trimming at V came to 3 bases and at J to 6 bases, leaving 1 base not matched to a gene. Germline V gives CDR1 SGHTA, CDR2 FQGNSA. The CDR3 DNA, read in part, is TGTGCCAGCAGCTTGGGACTAGGCGAG. This encodes CASSLGLGE. The entire CDR3 protein reads CASSLGLGEQYF. Full variable domain (rest looked up from reference TRBV7-2 and TRBJ2-7): GAGVSQSPSNKVTEKGKDVELRCDPISGHTALYWYRQSLGQGLEFLIYFQGNSAPDKSGLPSDRFSAERTGGSVSTLTIQRTQQEDSAVYLCASSLGLGEQYFGPGTRLTVT.

CDR3 DNA, as far as it was read: TGTGCCAGCAGTGAGTCAGAGGGCTCACCC. This encodes CASSESEGSP. The CDR3 in its entirety is CASSESEGSPLHF. This chain uses TRBV2 with TRBJ1-6; D not certain. The read ends 3 residues early relative to the CDR3; the germline J gene fills the gap. CDR3 length: 13 amino acids. V gave up 3 bases and J gave up 10 bases, with 10 bases separating them. The germline gives CDR1 SNHLY, CDR2 FYNNEI.

This clone came up a few times. The read terminates 3 residues ahead of where the CDR3 ends, so the germline J gene completes it. This chain links TRBV30 with TRBJ1-2; D is undetermined. The CDR3 spans 13 residues. Germline CDR1 reads GTSNPN; CDR2 reads SVGIG (reference sequence). The ends were cut back, 6 bases at V and 5 bases at J, with 16 bases in the middle. CDR3 protein: CACTRFDPYGYTF. The sequenced CDR3 bases are TGTGCCTGCACAAGGTTCGATCCTTATGGC.